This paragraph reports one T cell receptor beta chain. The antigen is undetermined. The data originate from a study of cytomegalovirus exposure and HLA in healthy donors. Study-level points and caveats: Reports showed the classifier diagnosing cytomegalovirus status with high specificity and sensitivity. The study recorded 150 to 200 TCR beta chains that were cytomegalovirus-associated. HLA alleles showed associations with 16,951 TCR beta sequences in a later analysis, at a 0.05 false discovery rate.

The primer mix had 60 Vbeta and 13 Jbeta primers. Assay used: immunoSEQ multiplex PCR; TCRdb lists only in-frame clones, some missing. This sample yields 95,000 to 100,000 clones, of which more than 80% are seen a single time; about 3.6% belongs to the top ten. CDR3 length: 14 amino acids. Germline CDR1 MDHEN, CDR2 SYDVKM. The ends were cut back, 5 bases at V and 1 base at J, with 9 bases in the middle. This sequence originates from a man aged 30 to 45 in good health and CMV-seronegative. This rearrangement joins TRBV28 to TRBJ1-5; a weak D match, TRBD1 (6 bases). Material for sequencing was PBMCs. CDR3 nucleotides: TGTGCCAGCAGTACACAGGGAAGCAATCAGCCCCAGCATTTT. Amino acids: CASSTQGSNQPQHF.